One TCR beta chain is described in this entry. As yet, its antigen is unknown. The data stem from a study of CD8+ T cells in alopecia areata. Investigators isolated RNA and reverse transcribed it into cDNA to act as the sequencing template. The method was immunoSEQ multiplex PCR; TCRdb's version includes in-frame clones alone and lacks a portion of them. The profile covers 80,000 or so clones, with around two thirds appearing a single time and 20% to 25% taken by the ten largest. The sample's treatment: oral pan-JAK inhibitor, 5-10 mg twice daily. T lymphocytes (CD4+ and CD8+) were sorted from PBMCs. Study conclusions and caveats: Uncertainty about whether baseline CD8+ expansion is linked to response remains, with one nonresponder. Scalp clonality dropped significantly under tofacitinib, as did expanded CD8+ top-100 clones. The study also sequences resident alphabeta T cells of normal skin in scalp samples.

This CDR3 is built from 16 residues. CDR1 and CDR2 (germline): MNHEY, SMNVEV (reference sequence). The sequences come from CD8+ T cells sorted from blood, collected at week 24, from a patient treated with tofacitinib. This receptor was identified in a human donor with alopecia areata. The chain has TRBV27 and TRBJ2-5; a possible D gene is TRBD2 (6 bases). The closer fit of TRBJ2-7 to the DNA end suggests the J call may be wrong. CDR3 in amino acids: CASSWDFSGLSYEQYF. The CDR3 DNA reads as TGTGCCAGCAGCTGGGACTTTTCGGGCCTCTCCTACGAGCAGTACTTC.